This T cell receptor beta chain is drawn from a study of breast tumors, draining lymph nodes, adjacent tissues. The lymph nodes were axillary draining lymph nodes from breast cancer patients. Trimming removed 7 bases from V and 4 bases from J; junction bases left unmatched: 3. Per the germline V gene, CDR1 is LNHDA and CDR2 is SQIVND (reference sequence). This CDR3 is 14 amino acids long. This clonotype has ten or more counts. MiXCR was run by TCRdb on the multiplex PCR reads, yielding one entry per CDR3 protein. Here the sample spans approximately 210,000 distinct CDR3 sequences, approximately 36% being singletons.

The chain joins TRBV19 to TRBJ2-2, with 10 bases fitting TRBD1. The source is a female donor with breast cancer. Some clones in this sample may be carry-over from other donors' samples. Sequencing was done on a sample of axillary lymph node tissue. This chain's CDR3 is CASTGQGITGELFF. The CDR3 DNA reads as TGTGCCAGTACGGGACAGGGGATCACCGGGGAGCTGTTTTTT.